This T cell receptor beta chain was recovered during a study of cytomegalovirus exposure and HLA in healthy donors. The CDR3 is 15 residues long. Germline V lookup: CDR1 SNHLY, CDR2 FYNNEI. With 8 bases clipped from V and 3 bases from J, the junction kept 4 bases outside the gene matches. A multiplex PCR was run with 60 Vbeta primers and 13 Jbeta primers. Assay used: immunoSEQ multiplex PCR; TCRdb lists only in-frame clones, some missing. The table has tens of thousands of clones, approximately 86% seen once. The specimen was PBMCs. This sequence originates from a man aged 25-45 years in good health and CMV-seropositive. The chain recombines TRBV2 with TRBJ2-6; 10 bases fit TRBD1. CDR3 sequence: CASSTGGGGANVLTF. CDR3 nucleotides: TGTGCCAGCTCGACAGGGGGCGGTGGGGCCAACGTCCTGACTTTC.